These 2 T cell receptor beta chains came from one sample sequenced in a study of blood T cells in healthy people across ages. It was with a sample-barcoded 5' primer and a J-beta primer mix that a second PCR of roughly 7 to 12 cycles was run. TCRdb called the 5' RACE reads again in MiXCR, with one record for every CDR3 protein. The sample holds over 300,000 distinct CDR3 sequences; over 45% are singletons and the top ten take approximately 51%. Sequenced input: blood. The receptors stem from a man aged 55-75 years in good health.

CDR3 region: CASGFPKSGPMWNEKLFF. DNA for the CDR3: TGTGCCAGCGGTTTCCCCAAGTCTGGGCCAATGTGGAATGAAAAACTGTTTTTT. The chain couples TRBV6-5 to TRBJ1-4; D is ambiguous. The germline CDR1 and CDR2 sequences are MNHEY and SVGAGI. The V and J ends lost 8 bases and 5 bases respectively, with 27 bases between them. There are 18 residues in the CDR3.

J is TRBJ2-5 and V is TRBV20-1; TRBD2 agrees at 9 bases. The CDR3 runs to 15 residues. Germline CDR1 reads DFQATT; CDR2 reads SNEGSKA (reference sequence). With 2 bases clipped from V and 4 bases from J, the junction kept 8 bases outside the gene matches. The CDR3 here is CSARSLAGGPETQYF. The CDR3 DNA follows: TGCAGTGCTAGATCCCTGGCGGGAGGGCCAGAGACCCAGTACTTC.